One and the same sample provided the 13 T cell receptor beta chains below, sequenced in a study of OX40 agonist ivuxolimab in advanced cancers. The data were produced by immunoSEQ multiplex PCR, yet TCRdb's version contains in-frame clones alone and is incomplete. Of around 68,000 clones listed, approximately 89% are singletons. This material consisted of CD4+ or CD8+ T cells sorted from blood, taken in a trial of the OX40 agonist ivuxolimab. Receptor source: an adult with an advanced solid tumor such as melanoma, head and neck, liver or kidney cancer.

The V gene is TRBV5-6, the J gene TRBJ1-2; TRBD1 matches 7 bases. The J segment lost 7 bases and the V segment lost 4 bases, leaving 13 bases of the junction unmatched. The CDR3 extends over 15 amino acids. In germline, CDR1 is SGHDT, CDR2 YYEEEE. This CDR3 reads CASSRILSDRVGYTF. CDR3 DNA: TGTGCCAGCAGCAGAATCCTTAGTGACAGGGTTGGCTACACCTTC.

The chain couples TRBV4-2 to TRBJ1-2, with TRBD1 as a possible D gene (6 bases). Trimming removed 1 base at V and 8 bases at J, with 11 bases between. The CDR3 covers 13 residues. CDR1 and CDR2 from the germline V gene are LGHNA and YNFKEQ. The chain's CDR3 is CASSQVAGEGYTF. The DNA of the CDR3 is TGTGCCAGCAGCCAAGTGGCAGGGGAAGGCTACACCTTC.

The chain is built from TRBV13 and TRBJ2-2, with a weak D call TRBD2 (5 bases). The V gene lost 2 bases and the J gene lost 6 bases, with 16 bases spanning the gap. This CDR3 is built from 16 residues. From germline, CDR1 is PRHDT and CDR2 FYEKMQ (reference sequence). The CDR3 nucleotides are TGTGCCAGCAGCTTATGGAGGTACCAACACCCCGGGGAGCTGTTTTTT. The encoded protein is CASSLWRYQHPGELFF.

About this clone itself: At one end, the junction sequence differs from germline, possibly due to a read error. CDR3 nucleotide sequence: TGTGCCAGCTCACCACAGGGGGCAATCTACGCGCAGTACTTC. Protein: CASSPQGAIYAQYF. V and J are TRBV18 and TRBJ2-7; 7 nucleotides line up with TRBD1. CDR1 and CDR2 (germline): KGHSH, LQKENI. The CDR3 has 14 amino acids.

CDR3 DNA: TGCGTAATACAGGGGGGTAAGAGCAATCAGCCCCAGCATTTT. Translating gives CVIQGGKSNQPQHF. The rearrangement joins TRBV10-1 to TRBJ1-5; TRBD1 aligns across 8 bases. Germline V gene data show CDR1 as WNHNN and CDR2 as SYGVQD (reference sequence). The CDR3 extends over 14 amino acids.

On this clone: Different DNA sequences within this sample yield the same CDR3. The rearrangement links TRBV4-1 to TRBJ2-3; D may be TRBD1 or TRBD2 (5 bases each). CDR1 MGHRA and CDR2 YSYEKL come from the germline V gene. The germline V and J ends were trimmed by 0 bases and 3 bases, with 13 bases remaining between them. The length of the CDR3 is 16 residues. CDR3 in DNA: TGCGCCAGCAGCCAAGATGGGACGGGCACAACAGATACGCAGTATTTT. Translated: CASSQDGTGTTDTQYF.

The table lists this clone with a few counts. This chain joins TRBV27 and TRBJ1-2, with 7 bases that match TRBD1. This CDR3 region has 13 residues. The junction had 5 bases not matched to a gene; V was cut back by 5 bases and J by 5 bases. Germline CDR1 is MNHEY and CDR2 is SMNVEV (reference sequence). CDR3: CASSTTGSYGYTF. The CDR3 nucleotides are TGTGCCAGCAGTACGACAGGGTCTTATGGCTACACCTTC.

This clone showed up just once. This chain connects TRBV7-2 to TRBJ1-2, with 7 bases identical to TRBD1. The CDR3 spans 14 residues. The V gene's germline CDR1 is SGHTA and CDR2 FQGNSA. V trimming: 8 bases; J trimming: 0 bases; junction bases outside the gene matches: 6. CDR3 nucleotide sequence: TGTGCCAGCTCGCGGGACAGTACTAACTATGGCTACACCTTC. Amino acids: CASSRDSTNYGYTF.

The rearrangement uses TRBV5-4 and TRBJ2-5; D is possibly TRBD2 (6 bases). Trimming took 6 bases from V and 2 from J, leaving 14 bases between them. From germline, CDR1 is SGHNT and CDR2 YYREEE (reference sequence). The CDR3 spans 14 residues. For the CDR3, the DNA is TGTGCCAGCACCCAGGGCGGGGCTCAAGAGACCCAGTACTTC. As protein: CASTQGGAQETQYF. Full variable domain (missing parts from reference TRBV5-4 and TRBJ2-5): ETGVTQSPTHLIKTRGQQVTLRCSSQSGHNTVSWYQQALGQGPQFIFQYYREEENGRGNFPPRFSGLQFPNYSSELNVNALELDDSALYLCASTQGGAQETQYFGPGTRLLVL.

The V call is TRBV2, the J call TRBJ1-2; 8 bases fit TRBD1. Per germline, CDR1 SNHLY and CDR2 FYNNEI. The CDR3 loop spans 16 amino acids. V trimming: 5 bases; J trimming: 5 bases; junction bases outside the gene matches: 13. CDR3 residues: CASSPDRAPLMYGYTF. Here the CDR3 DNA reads TGTGCCAGCAGTCCGGACAGGGCCCCCTTAATGTATGGCTACACCTTC.

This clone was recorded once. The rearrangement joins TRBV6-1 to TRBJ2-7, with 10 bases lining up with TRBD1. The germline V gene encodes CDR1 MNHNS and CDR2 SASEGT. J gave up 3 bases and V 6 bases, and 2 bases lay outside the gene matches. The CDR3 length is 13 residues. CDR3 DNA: TGTGCCAGCAGCCGGGACAGGGGCTACGAGCAGTACTTC. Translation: CASSRDRGYEQYF.

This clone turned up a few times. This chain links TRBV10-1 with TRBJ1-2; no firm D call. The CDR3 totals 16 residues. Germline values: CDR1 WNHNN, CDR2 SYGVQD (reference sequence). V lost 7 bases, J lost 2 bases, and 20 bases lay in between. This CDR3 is CASTHQPQETNYGYTF. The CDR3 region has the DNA TGCGCCAGCACCCACCAGCCGCAGGAGACCAACTATGGCTACACCTTC.

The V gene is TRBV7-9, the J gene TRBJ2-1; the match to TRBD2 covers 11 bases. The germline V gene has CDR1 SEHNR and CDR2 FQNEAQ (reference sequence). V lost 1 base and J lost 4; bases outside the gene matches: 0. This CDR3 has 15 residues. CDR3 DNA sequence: TGTGCCAGCAGCTTAGGGACTAGCGGGTACAATGAGCAGTTCTTC. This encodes CASSLGTSGYNEQFF.